This T cell receptor beta chain was recovered during a study of blood T cell repertoires in COVID-19. At the level of the study: Collection of acute and convalescent COVID-19 samples took place in the United States, Italy and Spain. Sample material is recorded as cDNA or gDNA derived from T cells, B-cell-depleted T cells, or PBMCs.

The CDR3 is 16 amino acids. With 3 bases clipped from V and 5 bases from J, the junction kept 9 bases outside the gene matches. CDR1 SGHTA and CDR2 FQGNSA come from the germline V gene. In the original workflow: It was from reference gene primer amplification that nucleated cell counts were estimated. TCRdb keeps only in-frame clones here, not all; method: immunoSEQ multiplex PCR. Clone size and V and J calls were adopted from that table, with D and trimming inferred from the DNA. The table has approximately 180,000 clones, around 90% seen once; the top ten hold roughly 4.7%. This clonotype was obtained from a human donor in a cohort sampled during active COVID-19. The gene calls are TRBV7-2 and TRBJ2-1, with TRBD1 matching over 8 bases. Sequenced sample: peripheral blood. The CDR3 protein is CASSLDGGTGDNEQFF. The CDR3 nucleotides read TGTGCCAGCAGCTTGGATGGAGGGACAGGAGACAATGAGCAGTTCTTC.